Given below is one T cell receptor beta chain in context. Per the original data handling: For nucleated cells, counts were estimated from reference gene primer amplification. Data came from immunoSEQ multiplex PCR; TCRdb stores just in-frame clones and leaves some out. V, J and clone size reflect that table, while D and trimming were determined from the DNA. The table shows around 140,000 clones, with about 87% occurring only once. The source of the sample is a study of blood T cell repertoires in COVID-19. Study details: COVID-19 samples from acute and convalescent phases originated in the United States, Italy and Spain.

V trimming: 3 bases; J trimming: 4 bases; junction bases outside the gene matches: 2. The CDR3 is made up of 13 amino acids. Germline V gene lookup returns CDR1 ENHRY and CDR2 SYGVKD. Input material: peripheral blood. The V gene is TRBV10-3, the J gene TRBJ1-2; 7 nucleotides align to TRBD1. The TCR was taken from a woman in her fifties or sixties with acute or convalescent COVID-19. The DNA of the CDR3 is TGTGCCATCAGTGAAGAGGGGGCCTATGGCTACACCTTC. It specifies CAISEEGAYGYTF.